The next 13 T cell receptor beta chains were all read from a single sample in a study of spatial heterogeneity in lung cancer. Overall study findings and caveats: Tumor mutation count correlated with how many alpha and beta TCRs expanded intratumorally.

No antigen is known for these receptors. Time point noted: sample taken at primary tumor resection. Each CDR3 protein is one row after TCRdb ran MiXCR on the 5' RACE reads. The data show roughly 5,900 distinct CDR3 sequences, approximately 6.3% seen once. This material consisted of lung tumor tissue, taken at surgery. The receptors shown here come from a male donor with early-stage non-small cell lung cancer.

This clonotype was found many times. DNA of the CDR3: TGCGCCAGCAGCCAAGGGGGGGGTGGCTATGGCTACACCTTC. Its translation is CASSQGGGGYGYTF. The chain employs TRBV4-1 and TRBJ1-2; D possibly corresponds to TRBD1 (5 bases). Germline V gives CDR1 MGHRA, CDR2 YSYEKL. The CDR3 has 14 amino acids. Deletions cut 1 base from V and 4 bases from J, with 10 bases between.

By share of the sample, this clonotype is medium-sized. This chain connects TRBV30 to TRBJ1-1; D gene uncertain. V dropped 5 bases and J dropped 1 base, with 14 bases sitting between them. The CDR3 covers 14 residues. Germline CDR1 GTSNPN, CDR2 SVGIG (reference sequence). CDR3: CAWATGSGNTEAFF. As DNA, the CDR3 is TGTGCCTGGGCTACCGGGTCTGGGAACACTGAAGCTTTCTTT.

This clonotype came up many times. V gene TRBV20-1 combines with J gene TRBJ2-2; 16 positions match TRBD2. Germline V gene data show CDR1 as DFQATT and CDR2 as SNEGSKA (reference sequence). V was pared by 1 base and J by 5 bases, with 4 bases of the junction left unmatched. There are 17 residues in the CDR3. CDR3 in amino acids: CSARVKGLAGGTGELFF. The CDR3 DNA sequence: TGCAGTGCTAGAGTTAAGGGACTAGCGGGAGGGACCGGGGAGCTGTTTTTT.

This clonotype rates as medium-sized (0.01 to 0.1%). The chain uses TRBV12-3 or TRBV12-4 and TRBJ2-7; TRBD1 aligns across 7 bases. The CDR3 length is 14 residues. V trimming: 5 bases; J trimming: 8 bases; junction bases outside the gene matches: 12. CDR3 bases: TGTGCCAGCAGTAAGACAGGGAGTACGGTCAAGCAGTACTTC. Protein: CASSKTGSTVKQYF.

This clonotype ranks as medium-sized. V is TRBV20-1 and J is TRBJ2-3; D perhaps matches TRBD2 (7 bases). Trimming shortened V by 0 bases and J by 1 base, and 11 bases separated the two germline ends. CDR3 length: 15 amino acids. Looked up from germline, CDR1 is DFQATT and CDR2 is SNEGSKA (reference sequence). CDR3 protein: CSARDPRGRTDTQYF. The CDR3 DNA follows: TGCAGTGCTAGAGACCCGCGGGGGCGCACAGATACGCAGTATTTT.

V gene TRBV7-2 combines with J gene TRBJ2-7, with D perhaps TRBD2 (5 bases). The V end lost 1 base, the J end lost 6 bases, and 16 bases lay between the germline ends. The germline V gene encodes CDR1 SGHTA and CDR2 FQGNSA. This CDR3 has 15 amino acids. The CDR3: CASSLDGLAGGEQYF. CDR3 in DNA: TGTGCCAGCAGCTTAGACGGTCTAGCAGGAGGCGAGCAGTACTTC.

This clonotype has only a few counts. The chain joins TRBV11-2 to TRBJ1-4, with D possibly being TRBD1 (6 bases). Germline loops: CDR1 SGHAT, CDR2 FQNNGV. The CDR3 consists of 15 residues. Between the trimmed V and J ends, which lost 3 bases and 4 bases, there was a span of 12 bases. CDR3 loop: CASSLRGQHNEKLFF. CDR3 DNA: TGTGCCAGCAGCTTGCGGGGGCAGCATAATGAAAAACTGTTTTTT.

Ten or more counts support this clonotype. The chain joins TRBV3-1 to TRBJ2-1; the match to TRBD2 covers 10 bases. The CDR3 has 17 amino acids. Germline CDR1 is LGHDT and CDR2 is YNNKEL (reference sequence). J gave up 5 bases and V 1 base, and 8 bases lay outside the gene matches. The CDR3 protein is CASSQGGSLAGNNEQFF. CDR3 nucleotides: TGTGCCAGCAGCCAAGGAGGTTCACTAGCGGGGAACAATGAGCAGTTCTTC.

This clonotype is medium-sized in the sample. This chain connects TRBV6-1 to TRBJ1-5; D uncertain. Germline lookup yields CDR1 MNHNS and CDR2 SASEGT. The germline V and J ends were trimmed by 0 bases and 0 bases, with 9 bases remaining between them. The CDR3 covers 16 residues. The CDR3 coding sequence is TGTGCCAGCAGTGAAGCGATTGGGTATAGCAATCAGCCCCAGCATTTT. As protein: CASSEAIGYSNQPQHF.

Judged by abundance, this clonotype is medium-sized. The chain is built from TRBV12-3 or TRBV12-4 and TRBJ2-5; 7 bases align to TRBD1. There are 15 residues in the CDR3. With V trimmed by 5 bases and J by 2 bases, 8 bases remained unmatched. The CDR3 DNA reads TGTGCCAGCAGTGCCTGGGACAGCCAACAAGAGACCCAGTACTTC. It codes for CASSAWDSQQETQYF.

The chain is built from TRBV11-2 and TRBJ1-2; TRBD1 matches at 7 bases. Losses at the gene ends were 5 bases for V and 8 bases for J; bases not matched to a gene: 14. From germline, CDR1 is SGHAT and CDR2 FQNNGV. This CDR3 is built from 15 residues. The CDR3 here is CASSLSDRALSGYTF. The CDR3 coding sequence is TGTGCCAGCAGCCTTTCAGACAGGGCTTTGAGCGGCTACACCTTC.

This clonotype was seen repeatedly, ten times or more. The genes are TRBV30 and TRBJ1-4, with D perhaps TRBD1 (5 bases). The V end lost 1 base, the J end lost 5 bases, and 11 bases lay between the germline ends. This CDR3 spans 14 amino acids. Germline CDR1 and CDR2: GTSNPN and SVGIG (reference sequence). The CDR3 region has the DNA TGTGCCTGGAGTGGGGGCTTGCAGAATGAAAAACTGTTTTTT. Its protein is CAWSGGLQNEKLFF.

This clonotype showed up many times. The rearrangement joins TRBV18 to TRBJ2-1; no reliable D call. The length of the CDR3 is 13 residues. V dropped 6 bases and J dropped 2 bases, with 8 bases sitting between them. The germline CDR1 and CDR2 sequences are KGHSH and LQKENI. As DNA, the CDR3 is TGTGCCAGCTCCTCGGGCCCCTACAATGAGCAGTTCTTC. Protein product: CASSSGPYNEQFF.